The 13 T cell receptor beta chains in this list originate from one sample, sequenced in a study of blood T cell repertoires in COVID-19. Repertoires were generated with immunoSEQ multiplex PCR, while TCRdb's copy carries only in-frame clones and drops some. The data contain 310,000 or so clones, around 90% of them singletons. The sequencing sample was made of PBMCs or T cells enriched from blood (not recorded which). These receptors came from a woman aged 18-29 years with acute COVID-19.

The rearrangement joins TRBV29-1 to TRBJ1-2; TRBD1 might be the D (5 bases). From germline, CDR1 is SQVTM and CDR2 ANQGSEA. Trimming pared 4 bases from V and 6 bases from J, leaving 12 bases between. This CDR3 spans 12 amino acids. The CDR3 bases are TGCAGCGTTGGGCAGGGAGGGGATGGCTACACCTTC. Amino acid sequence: CSVGQGGDGYTF.

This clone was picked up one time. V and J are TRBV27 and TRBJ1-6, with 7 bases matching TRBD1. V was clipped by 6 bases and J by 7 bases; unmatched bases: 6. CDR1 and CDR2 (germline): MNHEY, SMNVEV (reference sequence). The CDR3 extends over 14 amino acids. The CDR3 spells CASREDRTNSPLHF. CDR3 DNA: TGTGCCAGCAGAGAGGACAGGACAAATTCACCCCTCCACTTT.

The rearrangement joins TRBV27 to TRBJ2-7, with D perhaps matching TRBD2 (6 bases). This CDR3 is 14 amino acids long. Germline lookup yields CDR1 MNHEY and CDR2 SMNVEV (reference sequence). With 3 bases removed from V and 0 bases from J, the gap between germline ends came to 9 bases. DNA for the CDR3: TGTGCCAGCAGTTTTCGCGGGACCTCCTACGAGCAGTACTTC. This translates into CASSFRGTSYEQYF.

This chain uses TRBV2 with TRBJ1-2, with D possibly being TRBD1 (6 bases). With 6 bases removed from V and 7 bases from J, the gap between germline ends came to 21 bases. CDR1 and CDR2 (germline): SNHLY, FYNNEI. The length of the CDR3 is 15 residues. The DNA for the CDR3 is TGTGCCAGCAGCCCAAAAGCACTGGCAGGGGCTGGCTACACCTTC. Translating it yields CASSPKALAGAGYTF.

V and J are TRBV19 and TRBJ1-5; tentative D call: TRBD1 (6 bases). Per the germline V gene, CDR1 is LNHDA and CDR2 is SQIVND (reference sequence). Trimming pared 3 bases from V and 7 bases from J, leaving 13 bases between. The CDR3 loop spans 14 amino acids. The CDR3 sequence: CASSMYRAEQPQHF. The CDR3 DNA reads TGTGCCAGTAGTATGTACAGGGCGGAACAGCCCCAGCATTTT.

The CDR3 DNA is TGCGCCAGCAGTGAGCCTCTCCCAGACAATCAGCCCCAGCATTTT. Translation gives CASSEPLPDNQPQHF. The V gene is TRBV10-1, the J gene TRBJ1-5; no reliable D call. Trimming cost V 2 bases and J 3 bases, with 11 bases left between them. Germline assignment: CDR1 WNHNN and CDR2 SYGVQD (reference sequence). The CDR3 is 15 amino acids.

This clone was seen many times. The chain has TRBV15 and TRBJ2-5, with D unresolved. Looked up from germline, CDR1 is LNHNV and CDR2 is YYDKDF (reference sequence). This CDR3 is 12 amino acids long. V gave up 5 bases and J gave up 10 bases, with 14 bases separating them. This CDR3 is CATSDRGDIQYF. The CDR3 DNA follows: TGTGCCACCAGCGACCGAGGAGATATCCAGTACTTC.

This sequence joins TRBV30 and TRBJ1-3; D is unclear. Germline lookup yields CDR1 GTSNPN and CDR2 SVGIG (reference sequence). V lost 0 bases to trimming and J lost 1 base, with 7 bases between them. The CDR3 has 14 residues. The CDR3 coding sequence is TGTGCCTGGAGTGTCCTAGCGTCTGGAAACACCATATATTTT. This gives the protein CAWSVLASGNTIYF.

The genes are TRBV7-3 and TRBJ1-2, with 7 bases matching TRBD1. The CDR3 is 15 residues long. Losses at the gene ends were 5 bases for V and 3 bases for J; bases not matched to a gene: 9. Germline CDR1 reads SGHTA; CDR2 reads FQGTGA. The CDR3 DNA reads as TGTGCCAGCAGCCCCCGACAGGGTGGTGACTATGGCTACACCTTC. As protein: CASSPRQGGDYGYTF.

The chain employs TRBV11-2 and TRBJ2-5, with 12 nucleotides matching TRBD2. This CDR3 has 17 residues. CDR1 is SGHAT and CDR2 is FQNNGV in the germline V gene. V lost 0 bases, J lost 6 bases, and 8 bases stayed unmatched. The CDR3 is CASSLDASGRAKKTQYF. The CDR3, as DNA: TGTGCCAGCAGCTTAGACGCTAGCGGGAGGGCCAAAAAGACCCAGTACTTC.

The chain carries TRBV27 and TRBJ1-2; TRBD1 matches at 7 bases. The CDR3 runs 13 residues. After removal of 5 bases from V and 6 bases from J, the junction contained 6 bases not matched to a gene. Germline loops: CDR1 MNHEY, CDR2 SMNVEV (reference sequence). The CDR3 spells CASSPNRGDGYTF. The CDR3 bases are TGTGCCAGCAGTCCAAACAGGGGTGATGGCTACACCTTC.

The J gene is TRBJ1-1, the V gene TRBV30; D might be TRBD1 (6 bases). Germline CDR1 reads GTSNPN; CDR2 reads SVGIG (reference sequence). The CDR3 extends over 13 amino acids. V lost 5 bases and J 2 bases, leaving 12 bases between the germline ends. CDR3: CAWRGGSNTEAFF. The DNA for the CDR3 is TGTGCCTGGCGCGGGGGCAGTAACACTGAAGCTTTCTTT.

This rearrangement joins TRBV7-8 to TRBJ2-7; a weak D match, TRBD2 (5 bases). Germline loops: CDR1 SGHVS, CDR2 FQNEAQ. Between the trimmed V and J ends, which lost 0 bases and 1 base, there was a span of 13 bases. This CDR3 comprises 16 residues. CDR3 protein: CASSLAWVTGSYEQYF. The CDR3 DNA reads TGTGCCAGCAGCTTAGCGTGGGTGACGGGGTCCTACGAGCAGTACTTC.